The 11 T cell receptor beta chains presented below share a single source sample, sequenced in a study of cytomegalovirus exposure and HLA in healthy donors. Some clones are missing from TCRdb's copy, which holds only in-frame ones; the method was immunoSEQ multiplex PCR. The sample has 70,000 to 90,000 clones; 85% are singletons. Specimen: PBMCs. Receptors originate from a young man in good health and CMV-seronegative.

This clone was counted a few times. The same CDR3 can be traced to other DNA sequences in this sample. The rearrangement uses TRBV30 and TRBJ1-5; 8 bases align to TRBD1. CDR1 is GTSNPN, CDR2 SVGIG, per germline (reference sequence). After removal of 5 bases from V and 5 bases from J, the junction contained 5 bases not matched to a gene. There are 13 residues in the CDR3. CDR3 protein: CAWGGQGDQPQHF. As DNA, the CDR3 is TGTGCCTGGGGAGGACAGGGCGATCAGCCCCAGCATTTT.

The chain is built from TRBV5-1 and TRBJ2-3; possible D gene TRBD1, 5 bases. This CDR3 is built from 15 residues. V lost 0 bases, J lost 2 bases, and 10 bases lay in between. CDR1 is SGHRS and CDR2 is YFSETQ in the germline V gene. The CDR3 nucleotides are TGCGCCAGCAGCTTGGACCTGGGGCTCACAGATACGCAGTATTTT. This sequence encodes CASSLDLGLTDTQYF.

V is TRBV7-2 and J is TRBJ2-5, with TRBD2 identical over 9 bases. CDR3 length equals 16 residues. CDR1 SGHTA and CDR2 FQGNSA come from the germline V gene. V dropped 4 bases and J dropped 5; count of bases not matched to a gene: 11. CDR3 sequence: CASSSRVLAGSETQYF. CDR3 sequence (DNA): TGTGCCAGCAGCTCCCGCGTTCTAGCGGGATCGGAGACCCAGTACTTC.

The chain uses TRBV2 and TRBJ2-5, with 13 positions matching TRBD2. Germline trimming cut 9 bases from V and 4 bases from J; bases unmatched to any gene: 5. Germline values: CDR1 SNHLY, CDR2 FYNNEI. This CDR3 has 14 amino acids. Here the CDR3 DNA reads TGTGCCAGTGGACTAGCGGGAGAGGGAGAGACCCAGTACTTC. It yields the protein CASGLAGEGETQYF.

The chain recombines TRBV6-1 with TRBJ1-4; TRBD1 is a possible D gene (6 bases). V dropped 1 base and J dropped 16 bases, with 16 bases sitting between them. The CDR3 consists of 13 residues. Germline CDR1 reads MNHNS; CDR2 reads SASEGT. DNA of the CDR3: TGTGCCAGCAGTGAAGTTTCCGACAGGCGACCGTTTTTT. It yields the protein CASSEVSDRRPFF.

The chain is built from TRBV4-3 and TRBJ2-3; 7 bases agree with TRBD2. The CDR3 length is 17 residues. With V trimmed by 4 bases and J by 2 bases, 12 bases remained unmatched. Per the germline V gene, CDR1 is LGHNA and CDR2 is YSLEER. The CDR3 reads CASSRLPGGGATDTQYF. The CDR3 nucleotides are TGCGCCAGCAGCCGACTACCAGGCGGGGGAGCCACAGATACGCAGTATTTT.

V is TRBV7-7 and J is TRBJ2-5, with 14 bases matching TRBD2. CDR3 length: 15 residues. The V segment lost 5 bases and the J segment 3 bases; nucleotides outside the gene matches: 2. CDR1 and CDR2 from the germline V gene are SSHAT and FNYEAQ (reference sequence). The CDR3 is CASSPGLAGEETQYF. CDR3 DNA sequence: TGTGCCAGCAGCCCGGGACTAGCGGGAGAAGAGACCCAGTACTTC.

The chain joins TRBV7-3 to TRBJ2-5; D gene ambiguous. There are 13 residues in the CDR3. Germline loops: CDR1 SGHTA, CDR2 FQGTGA. Trimming took 5 bases from V and 4 from J, leaving 11 bases between them. Here the CDR3 reads CASSLGPRETQYF. The DNA for the CDR3 is TGTGCCAGCAGCCTGGGCCCGAGAGAGACCCAGTACTTC.

The chain uses TRBV25-1 and TRBJ2-7; D unresolved. Deletions cut 7 bases from V and 3 bases from J, with 10 bases between. The germline V gene has CDR1 MGHDK and CDR2 SYGVNS. CDR3 length equals 12 residues. CDR3 in DNA: TGTGCCAGCACCCCCGGGTGCTACGAGCAGTACTTC. Its translation: CASTPGCYEQYF.

There are a few counts of this clone. This chain connects TRBV29-1 to TRBJ1-1; 7 nucleotides line up with TRBD1. CDR3 length: 13 residues. CDR1 is SQVTM, CDR2 ANQGSEA, per germline. J gave up 3 bases and V 5 bases, and 6 bases lay outside the gene matches. The CDR3 region has the DNA TGCAGCGTTATGACAGGGCCGCACACTGAAGCTTTCTTT. This gives the protein CSVMTGPHTEAFF.

This clone was counted between two and nine times. The rearrangement joins TRBV7-8 to TRBJ2-7; TRBD1 might be the D (6 bases). V shed 0 bases and J shed 6 bases, with 12 bases lying between them. The CDR3 contains 14 residues. Germline CDR1 is SGHVS and CDR2 is FQNEAQ. CDR3 amino acids: CASSLAGAEREQYV. The CDR3 DNA is TGTGCCAGCAGCTTAGCGGGGGCCGAGCGCGAGCAGTACGTC.